This T cell receptor beta chain was sequenced for a study of T cells in localized non-small cell lung cancer. This clone showed up just a few times. The CDR3 consists of 14 residues. Germline lookup yields CDR1 LNHDA and CDR2 SQIVND (reference sequence). Trimming removed 7 bases at V and 0 bases at J, with 10 bases between. The repertoire was sequenced with immunoSEQ multiplex PCR; TCRdb's copy has only in-frame clones and lacks some. The table lists about 3,500 clones, about 29% of them singletons. Source: normal lung tissue next to the tumor, taken before any cancer treatment. The chain employs TRBV19 and TRBJ1-3; D is uncertain. The receptor's source is a woman aged 35 to 70 with stage I lung adenocarcinoma. CDR3 sequence: CASTPGSSGNTIYF. DNA of the CDR3: TGTGCCAGTACCCCGGGGTCCTCTGGAAACACCATATATTTT.